This T cell receptor (beta chain) was retrieved from a study of shared clonotypes between healthy human individuals. The CDR3 has 10 amino acids. The V end was cut by 5 bases, the J end by 8 bases, with 9 bases between. CDR1 is SQVTM and CDR2 is ANQGSEA in the germline V gene. TCRdb keeps only in-frame clones here, not all; method: immunoSEQ multiplex PCR. The repertoire has about 960,000 clones, approximately 80% of them found once; the top ten carry roughly 1.5%. This clone was found once. Healthy adults negative for HIV, lacking recent acute infections or vaccinations, served as donors. The source is a man between 18 and 29 years old in good health. The sequenced sample was memory CD4+ T cells sorted from blood. Indicated subset: CD45RA-negative fraction. The gene calls are TRBV29-1 and TRBJ1-1, with no clear D. CDR3 residues: CSVNRQEAFF. The DNA for the CDR3 is TGCAGCGTTAATAGGCAGGAAGCTTTCTTT. Drawing the rest from reference TRBV29-1 and TRBJ1-1, the complete variable domain is SAVISQKPSRDICQRGTSLTIQCQVDSQVTMMFWYRQQPGQSLTLIATANQGSEATYESGFVIDKFPISRPNLTFSTLTVSNMSPEDSSIYLCSVNRQEAFFGQGTRLTVV.